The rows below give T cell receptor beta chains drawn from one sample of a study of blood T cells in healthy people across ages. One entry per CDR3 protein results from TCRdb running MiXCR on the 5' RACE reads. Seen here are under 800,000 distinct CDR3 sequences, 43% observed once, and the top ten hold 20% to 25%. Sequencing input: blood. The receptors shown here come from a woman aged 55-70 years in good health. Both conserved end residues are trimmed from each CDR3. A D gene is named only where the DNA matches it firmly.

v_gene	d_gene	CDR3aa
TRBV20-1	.	SATEGTDTQY
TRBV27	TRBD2	ASSLSTSGSYEQY
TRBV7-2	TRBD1	ASSFNRGQGENMQY
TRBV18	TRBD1	ASSPGLGTEKETQY
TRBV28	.	ASSLVGGLSYEQY
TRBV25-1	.	ASRGPWEWNEQF
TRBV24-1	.	ATSGSSRSSYNEQF
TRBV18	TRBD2	ASSPETSGGNEQY
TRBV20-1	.	SAELGASRSYEQY
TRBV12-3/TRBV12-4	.	ASRPHVAGGGNEQF
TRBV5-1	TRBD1	ASSLEAGTGVYEQF
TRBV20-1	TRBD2	SVFGLAGGSYNEQY
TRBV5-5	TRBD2	ASSQTSGVYNEQF
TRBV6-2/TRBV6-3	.	ASSSVGVGTDTQY
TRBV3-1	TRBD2	ASSHSSLAGGYNEQF
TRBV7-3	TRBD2	ASSLTSGSGSGANVLT
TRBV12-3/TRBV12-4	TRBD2	ASSLALGLAGGPLAKNIQY
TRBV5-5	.	ASSPTSGISTEAF
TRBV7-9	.	ASSNSGSSYEQY
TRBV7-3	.	ASSLGWASHNERF
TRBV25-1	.	ASNENSPNEQF
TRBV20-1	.	SASPGGFHSPLH
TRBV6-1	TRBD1	ASSTDRGDRTDTQY
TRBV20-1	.	SARRRDRDHEQY
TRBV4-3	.	ASSQDRVQTDTQY
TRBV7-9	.	ASSLKQTLARDIQY
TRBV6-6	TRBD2	ASSETSGGYNEQY
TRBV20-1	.	SARRGNTGELF
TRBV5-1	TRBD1	ASSPEGQEDYT
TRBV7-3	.	ASSPMGVSQRRSYNEQF
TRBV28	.	ASSSFPRQVSYEQY
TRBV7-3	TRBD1	ASSPRGTGFYEQY
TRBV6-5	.	ASSYSTSTGAREKLF
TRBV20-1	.	SAREGQSPPYSNQPQH
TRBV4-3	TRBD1	TSSQGQGVDYGYT
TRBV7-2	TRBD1	ASSDRGRRSGYT
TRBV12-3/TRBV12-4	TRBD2	ASSKRTSGYNEQF
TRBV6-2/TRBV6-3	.	AGALRGSEQY